The clone carrying this T cell receptor (beta chain) showed up just once. Antigen unknown. Looked up from germline, CDR1 is SGDLS and CDR2 is YYNGEE. Losses at the gene ends were 4 bases for V and 2 bases for J; bases not matched to a gene: 13. CDR3 length: 18 residues. The data were obtained in a study of human thymus T cells. Overall study results and limits: Unrelated people showed highly overlapping thymic repertoires, related research reported. Repertoires sampled from thymus and blood appeared biased in V and J gene usage.

The source of the thymus tissue was resections taken during corrective heart surgery. The donor group consisted of healthy Finnish infants who were having corrective surgery for congenital heart defects. Generated by immunoSEQ multiplex PCR, the TCRdb table keeps only in-frame clones and is missing some. Of fewer than 90,000 clones in the sample, approximately 97% are singletons; the top ten hold just over 0.03%. This chain links TRBV9 with TRBJ2-2; 8 bases line up with TRBD2. Source material: thymus tissue. This TCR was recovered from a boy under two years old with a congenital heart defect but otherwise immunologically healthy. CDR3 DNA sequence: TGTGCCAGCAGCCCCAGGGGACGGGGGGGCCCTAACACCGGGGAGCTGTTTTTT. This sequence encodes CASSPRGRGGPNTGELFF.